The 30 T cell receptor beta chains presented below share a single source sample, sequenced in a study of blood T cell repertoires in COVID-19. Some clones are missing from TCRdb's copy, which holds only in-frame ones; the method was immunoSEQ multiplex PCR. The data hold about 160,000 clones, with approximately 82% observed a single time. The material sequenced was peripheral blood. These receptors were taken from a woman aged 40 to 50 with COVID-19, enrolled during active disease.

The rearrangement links TRBV30 to TRBJ1-1, with 7 positions matching TRBD1. CDR3 size: 12 residues. The ends lost 5 bases at V and 4 bases at J; junction bases unmatched: 4. Germline CDR1 and CDR2: GTSNPN and SVGIG (reference sequence). Here the CDR3 DNA reads TGTGCCTGGTCAGGGGGAGGCACTGAAGCTTTCTTT. It is translated as CAWSGGGTEAFF. Drawing the rest from reference TRBV30 and TRBJ1-1, the complete variable domain is SQTIHQWPATLVQPVGSPLSLECTVEGTSNPNLYWYRQAAGRGLQLLFYSVGIGQISSEVPQNLSASRPQDRQFILSSKKLLLSDSGFYLCAWSGGGTEAFFGQGTRLTVV.

A word on this clone: The same CDR3 can be traced to other DNA sequences in this sample. The chain couples TRBV28 to TRBJ1-1; TRBD1 aligns across 11 bases. The germline gives CDR1 MDHEN, CDR2 SYDVKM. J was trimmed by 0 bases and V by 2 bases; bases with no gene match: 2. The CDR3 is made up of 16 amino acids. The chain's CDR3 is CASSLRTGGLNTEAFF. The CDR3 DNA reads TGTGCCAGCAGTTTACGGACAGGGGGCTTGAACACTGAAGCTTTCTTT.

This chain uses TRBV5-1 with TRBJ2-7; TRBD2 matches 8 bases. Trimming took 0 bases from V and 3 from J; bases not matched to a gene: 2. Germline V gene data show CDR1 as SGHRS and CDR2 as YFSETQ. This CDR3 spans 14 amino acids. For the CDR3, the DNA is TGCGCCAGCAGCTTGGCTAGCGGGTTCTACGAGCAGTACTTC. This codes for CASSLASGFYEQYF. The variable domain in full, with the rest retrieved from reference TRBV5-1 and TRBJ2-7, is KAGVTQTPRYLIKTRGQQVTLSCSPISGHRSVSWYQQTPGQGLQFLFEYFSETQRNKGNFPGRFSGRQFSNSRSEMNVSTLELGDSALYLCASSLASGFYEQYFGPGTRLTVT.

This clone was seen a few times. The rearrangement uses TRBV5-6 and TRBJ1-1; D ambiguous. The CDR3 extends over 14 amino acids. Trimming stripped 7 bases from V and 5 bases from J, with 18 bases between. CDR1 and CDR2 from the germline V gene are SGHDT and YYEEEE. CDR3: CASGPITVNTEAFF. CDR3 in DNA: TGTGCCAGCGGCCCGATTACAGTTAATACTGAAGCTTTCTTT.

This sequence joins TRBV6-5 and TRBJ2-5, with TRBD1 identical over 7 bases. The germline V gene encodes CDR1 MNHEY and CDR2 SVGAGI. Trimming took 5 bases from V and 5 from J; bases not matched to a gene: 11. The length of the CDR3 is 15 residues. CDR3 sequence: CASSRPTGLGETQYF. The CDR3 DNA follows: TGTGCCAGCAGTAGACCGACAGGGTTGGGGGAGACCCAGTACTTC.

V is TRBV7-3 and J is TRBJ2-1; TRBD2 might be the D (6 bases). V lost 1 base and J 7 bases, leaving 11 bases between the germline ends. There are 14 residues in the CDR3. The V gene's germline CDR1 is SGHTA and CDR2 FQGTGA. The CDR3 coding sequence is TGTGCCAGCAGCTTAATCGGGAGAGTAAATGAGCAGTTCTTC. Translation gives CASSLIGRVNEQFF.

This clone occurred a few times. V and J are TRBV6-4 and TRBJ2-2; the match to TRBD2 covers 8 bases. V lost 4 bases, J lost 5 bases, and 12 bases stayed unmatched. The CDR3 totals 17 residues. Germline V gene sequence: CDR1 MRHNA, CDR2 SNTAGT. DNA for the CDR3: TGTGCCAGCAGTGTTGGGCTAGCGGGTCCGGGAACCGGGGAGCTGTTTTTT. Protein sequence: CASSVGLAGPGTGELFF.

The chain links TRBV19 to TRBJ1-5; possible D gene TRBD1, 6 bases. V was clipped by 5 bases and J by 3 bases, with 17 bases between them. Germline V gene lookup returns CDR1 LNHDA and CDR2 SQIVND (reference sequence). CDR3 length equals 16 residues. CDR3 DNA sequence: TGTGCCAGTAGTCATATTGGGACACAAGACAATCAGCCCCAGCATTTT. Residues: CASSHIGTQDNQPQHF.

The V and J genes are TRBV6-5 and TRBJ2-7, with D tentatively TRBD1 (6 bases). The CDR3 is made up of 15 amino acids. The germline gives CDR1 MNHEY, CDR2 SVGAGI. V lost 10 bases and J 0 bases, leaving 19 bases between the germline ends. The CDR3, as DNA: TGTGCCACCGTACCACAGGGTTCGATCTCCTACGAGCAGTACGTC. It is translated as CATVPQGSISYEQYV.

The rearrangement joins TRBV5-1 to TRBJ2-7; 11 bases map to TRBD2. The junction had 10 bases not matched to a gene; V was cut back by 0 bases and J by 2 bases. Germline V gene sequence: CDR1 SGHRS, CDR2 YFSETQ. CDR3 length: 18 residues. The CDR3 sequence is CASSLGPGLAVPPYEQYF. The CDR3 nucleotides are TGCGCCAGCAGCTTGGGGCCGGGACTAGCGGTACCACCCTACGAGCAGTACTTC. Using reference TRBV5-1 and TRBJ2-7 for the parts outside the CDR3, the full variable domain is KAGVTQTPRYLIKTRGQQVTLSCSPISGHRSVSWYQQTPGQGLQFLFEYFSETQRNKGNFPGRFSGRQFSNSRSEMNVSTLELGDSALYLCASSLGPGLAVPPYEQYFGPGTRLTVT.

This clone was seen only a few times. The chain links TRBV19 to TRBJ2-7; 10 bases align to TRBD1. The junction had 6 bases not matched to a gene; V was cut back by 6 bases and J by 4 bases. Germline-derived CDR1 and CDR2 are LNHDA and SQIVND (reference sequence). The length of the CDR3 is 14 residues. The CDR3: CASSATGGIYEQYF. CDR3 sequence (DNA): TGTGCCAGTAGCGCGACAGGGGGCATTTACGAGCAGTACTTC.

The chain links TRBV9 to TRBJ1-2, with 7 nucleotides matching TRBD1. This CDR3 is 19 amino acids long. The germline CDR1 and CDR2 sequences are SGDLS and YYNGEE. Losses at the gene ends were 4 bases for V and 6 bases for J; bases not matched to a gene: 24. The DNA for the CDR3 is TGTGCCAGCAGCTCACGTGGTCCGGGACAGCCGTCCTTGGCCAATGGCTACACCTTC. It translates to CASSSRGPGQPSLANGYTF.

CDR3 DNA sequence: TGTGCCAGCAGCGTAGGACAGGGATGGGCTGGAAACACCATATATTTT. This encodes CASSVGQGWAGNTIYF. The V call is TRBV9, the J call TRBJ1-3; TRBD1 matches at 7 bases. Germline trimming cut 0 bases from V and 2 bases from J; bases unmatched to any gene: 5. The CDR3 is made up of 16 amino acids. The germline V gene encodes CDR1 SGDLS and CDR2 YYNGEE.

V is TRBV19 and J is TRBJ1-1; 8 nucleotides agree with TRBD1. The CDR3 sequence is 18 residues long. Trimming took 4 bases from V and 1 from J; bases not matched to a gene: 14. Germline V gene data show CDR1 as LNHDA and CDR2 as SQIVND (reference sequence). CDR3 in amino acids: CASSKLPGQDIRNTEAFF. Written as DNA, the CDR3 is TGTGCCAGTAGTAAACTCCCGGGACAGGACATCCGGAACACTGAAGCTTTCTTT. Full variable domain (outside the CDR3, taken from reference TRBV19 and TRBJ1-1): DGGITQSPKYLFRKEGQNVTLSCEQNLNHDAMYWYRQDPGQGLRLIYYSQIVNDFQKGDIAEGYSVSREKKESFPLTVTSAQKNPTAFYLCASSKLPGQDIRNTEAFFGQGTRLTVV.

Many counts were recorded for this clone. The J gene is TRBJ2-1, the V gene TRBV27, with D possibly being TRBD2 (6 bases). The V gene lost 1 base and the J gene lost 9 bases, with 22 bases spanning the gap. The CDR3 contains 17 residues. Germline CDR1 is MNHEY and CDR2 is SMNVEV (reference sequence). CDR3 DNA: TGTGCCAGCAGTTTATATTCTGGGACTCTTAATGAGGGTGAGCAGTTCTTC. This translates into CASSLYSGTLNEGEQFF.

This clone is a singleton in its sample. The chain combines TRBV19 with TRBJ1-1; D might be TRBD1 (6 bases). The CDR3 runs 14 residues. V was cut by 7 bases and J by 0 bases, with 12 bases left in between. Germline V gene lookup returns CDR1 LNHDA and CDR2 SQIVND (reference sequence). CDR3 sequence (DNA): TGTGCCAGTACCTTCCAGGGGATGAACACTGAAGCTTTCTTT. Its protein is CASTFQGMNTEAFF.

The sample holds a few counts of this clone. V is TRBV9 and J is TRBJ2-2; the D gene is possibly TRBD2 (5 bases). V was shortened by 6 bases and J by 0 bases, with 12 bases between the two germline ends. Germline CDR1 and CDR2: SGDLS and YYNGEE. There are 15 residues in the CDR3. The CDR3 nucleotides are TGTGCCAGCACTGGCGGGCTGGCGAACACCGGGGAGCTGTTTTTT. Its translation is CASTGGLANTGELFF.

The chain employs TRBV29-1 and TRBJ1-2; D not resolved. CDR1 and CDR2 (germline): SQVTM, ANQGSEA. The CDR3 totals 13 residues. The ends were cut back, 3 bases at V and 4 bases at J, with 12 bases in the middle. The CDR3 loop reads CSVDEGYFYGYTF. The CDR3 DNA is TGCAGCGTTGATGAGGGTTATTTCTATGGCTACACCTTC. The full variable domain, with the rest looked up from reference TRBV29-1 and TRBJ1-2, is SAVISQKPSRDICQRGTSLTIQCQVDSQVTMMFWYRQQPGQSLTLIATANQGSEATYESGFVIDKFPISRPNLTFSTLTVSNMSPEDSSIYLCSVDEGYFYGYTFGSGTRLTVV.

The chain carries TRBV28 and TRBJ2-7, with D maybe TRBD1 (6 bases). Germline V lookup: CDR1 MDHEN, CDR2 SYDVKM. CDR3 length: 14 amino acids. V gave up 4 bases and J gave up 3 bases, with 13 bases separating them. CDR3 coding DNA: TGTGCCAGCAGTTCAATCCGGGACAACTACGAGCAGTACTTC. This translates into CASSSIRDNYEQYF.

The chain employs TRBV6-5 and TRBJ1-2, with TRBD1 matching over 8 bases. V dropped 7 bases and J dropped 4; count of bases not matched to a gene: 11. Germline CDR1 is MNHEY and CDR2 is SVGAGI. The CDR3 sequence is 15 residues long. CDR3 sequence (DNA): TGTGCCAGCAACGAAAAACTGCAGGGGGCCTATGGCTACACCTTC. Translation: CASNEKLQGAYGYTF.

CDR3 in amino acids: CASSPGLAGAPATRNEQFF. The CDR3 DNA is TGTGCCAGCAGCCCGGGACTAGCGGGAGCACCGGCCACAAGGAATGAGCAGTTCTTC. The rearrangement uses TRBV7-3 and TRBJ2-1, with 14 bases identical to TRBD2. With V trimmed by 5 bases and J by 7 bases, 16 bases remained unmatched. The germline CDR1 and CDR2 sequences are SGHTA and FQGTGA. The CDR3 runs to 19 residues.

This rearrangement joins TRBV29-1 to TRBJ2-1; 7 bases map to TRBD2. The CDR3 is 12 amino acids. Looked up from germline, CDR1 is SQVTM and CDR2 is ANQGSEA. Trimming removed 6 bases from V and 6 bases from J; junction bases left unmatched: 5. The CDR3 sequence: CSVSASGNEQFF. CDR3 sequence (DNA): TGCAGCGTGAGCGCTAGCGGCAATGAGCAGTTCTTC.

The chain links TRBV28 to TRBJ2-1; 10 bases are a match to TRBD2. The CDR3 consists of 17 residues. Germline lookup yields CDR1 MDHEN and CDR2 SYDVKM. Trimming at V came to 8 bases and at J to 1 base, leaving 11 bases not matched to a gene. CDR3 nucleotide sequence: TGTGCCAGCGTGAGACTAGCGGGCACTCCTTCCTACAATGAGCAGTTCTTC. Encoded protein: CASVRLAGTPSYNEQFF.

A single count supports this clone. The chain is built from TRBV7-8 and TRBJ2-6; no reliable D call. The CDR3 totals 15 residues. V was cut by 4 bases and J by 0 bases, with 7 bases left in between. Per the germline V gene, CDR1 is SGHVS and CDR2 is FQNEAQ. CDR3: CASSSVSSGANVLTF. CDR3 DNA sequence: TGTGCCAGCAGCTCCGTCAGCTCTGGGGCCAACGTCCTGACTTTC.

There are a few counts of this clone. The chain combines TRBV19 with TRBJ1-5; weak D call: TRBD1 (5 bases). Trimming removed 5 bases at V and 5 bases at J, with 7 bases between. Germline V gene lookup returns CDR1 LNHDA and CDR2 SQIVND (reference sequence). The CDR3 runs to 12 residues. CDR3 residues: CASSARDQPQHF. DNA of the CDR3: TGTGCCAGTAGTGCCAGGGATCAGCCCCAGCATTTT.

The chain couples TRBV19 to TRBJ2-2; D is possibly TRBD1 (5 bases). The CDR3 totals 15 residues. The V end lost 6 bases, the J end lost 3 bases, and 14 bases lay between the germline ends. Germline CDR1 LNHDA, CDR2 SQIVND (reference sequence). CDR3 region: CASSDQGRDTGELFF. DNA for the CDR3: TGTGCCAGTAGCGATCAGGGAAGGGACACCGGGGAGCTGTTTTTT.

The chain recombines TRBV6-5 with TRBJ1-3, with 9 bases aligning to TRBD1. V was pared by 2 bases and J by 4 bases, with 6 bases of the junction left unmatched. CDR3 length equals 16 residues. Germline V gene sequence: CDR1 MNHEY, CDR2 SVGAGI. CDR3 nucleotide sequence: TGTGCCAGCAGTTACGCGGGACAGGGTGCGGGAAACACCATATATTTT. This sequence encodes CASSYAGQGAGNTIYF.

With regard to this clone: The sample contains more than one DNA sequence encoding this CDR3. This rearrangement joins TRBV4-1 to TRBJ2-1, with TRBD2 identical over 7 bases. Germline CDR1 and CDR2: MGHRA and YSYEKL. V shed 1 base, J shed 0 bases, and the junction held 0 bases outside the gene matches. The CDR3 covers 15 residues. The CDR3 sequence is CASSQGGGSYNEQFF. As DNA, the CDR3 is TGCGCCAGCAGCCAAGGCGGGGGCTCCTACAATGAGCAGTTCTTC.

V and J are TRBV5-4 and TRBJ1-4; the D gene is possibly TRBD1 (5 bases). Germline CDR1 SGHNT, CDR2 YYREEE (reference sequence). The V and J ends lost 2 bases and 8 bases respectively, with 10 bases between them. CDR3 length: 13 amino acids. The CDR3 protein is CASSFKGVEKLFF. The CDR3 coding sequence is TGTGCCAGCAGCTTTAAAGGGGTCGAAAAACTGTTTTTT.

This clone showed up just a few times. CDR3 nucleotide sequence: TGTGCCAGCAGCTTATGGGGACAGGGGGTAACCTACGAGCAGTACTTC. Translated, it gives CASSLWGQGVTYEQYF. The V call is TRBV7-9, the J call TRBJ2-7, with 11 bases that match TRBD1. The V gene end was trimmed by 2 bases and the J gene end by 2 bases; junction bases not matched to a gene: 5. CDR1 SEHNR and CDR2 FQNEAQ come from the germline V gene (reference sequence). The CDR3 extends over 16 amino acids.